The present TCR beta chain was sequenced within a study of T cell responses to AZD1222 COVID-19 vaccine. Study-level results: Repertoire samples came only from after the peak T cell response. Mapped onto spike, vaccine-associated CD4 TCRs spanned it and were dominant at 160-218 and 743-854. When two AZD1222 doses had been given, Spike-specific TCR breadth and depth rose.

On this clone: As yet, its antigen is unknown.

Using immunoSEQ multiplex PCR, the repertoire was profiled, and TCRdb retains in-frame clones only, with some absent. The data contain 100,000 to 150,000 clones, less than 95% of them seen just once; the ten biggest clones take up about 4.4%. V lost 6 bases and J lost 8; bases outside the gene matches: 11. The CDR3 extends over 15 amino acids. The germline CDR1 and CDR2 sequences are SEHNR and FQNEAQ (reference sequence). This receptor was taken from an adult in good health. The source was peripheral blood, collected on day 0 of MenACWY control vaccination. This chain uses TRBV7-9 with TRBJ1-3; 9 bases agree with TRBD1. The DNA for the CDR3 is TGTGCCAGCAGACAGGGGGCTAATCTCGCGGACACCATATATTTT. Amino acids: CASRQGANLADTIYF.